This is a list of T cell receptor beta chains from one sample in a study of identical twins. TCRdb reanalysed the 5' RACE reads using MiXCR and keeps one entry per CDR3 protein. The sample shows approximately 300,000 distinct CDR3 sequences, 8.5% to 9.5% of them seen only once. These records were also assigned to another study, of yellow fever vaccine responses in identical twins.

The specimen sequenced was CD8+ T cells sorted from blood. These receptors originate from a young woman in good health. Each CDR3 is given with its conserved first and last residue. A D gene is named only where the DNA matches it firmly. Where a row states a size, it is once, few, many or the class of an expanded clone; other rows omit it.

clone_size: -; d_call: TRBD1; v_call: TRBV28; j_call: TRBJ1-5; cdr3_aa: CASSSGQGKKPQHF; cdr3_nt: TGTGCCAGCAGTTCTGGACAGGGGAAAAAGCCCCAGCATTTT
clone_size: many; d_call: -; v_call: TRBV10-2; j_call: TRBJ1-6; cdr3_aa: CATRDIYNSPLHF; cdr3_nt: TGCGCCACTAGGGACATCTATAATTCACCCCTCCACTTT
clone_size: few; d_call: TRBD2; v_call: TRBV7-6; j_call: TRBJ2-3; cdr3_aa: CASSPGLADYDNTDTQYF; cdr3_nt: TGTGCCAGCAGCCCTGGACTAGCGGACTATGACAACACAGATACGCAGTATTTT
clone_size: -; d_call: -; v_call: TRBV21-1; j_call: TRBJ2-7; cdr3_aa: CASSKVRPTGVPYEQYF; cdr3_nt: TGTGCCAGCAGCAAAGTCCGGCCAACAGGGGTCCCCTACGAGCAGTACTTC
clone_size: few; d_call: -; v_call: TRBV20-1; j_call: TRBJ2-7; cdr3_aa: CSARDVEWISEQYF; cdr3_nt: TGCAGTGCTAGAGATGTAGAGTGGATTTCCGAGCAGTACTTC
clone_size: many; d_call: TRBD1; v_call: TRBV28; j_call: TRBJ2-7; cdr3_aa: CASRPPGTAYEQYF; cdr3_nt: TGTGCCAGCCGGCCCCCCGGGACAGCATACGAGCAGTACTTC
clone_size: -; d_call: -; v_call: TRBV19; j_call: TRBJ1-1; cdr3_aa: CASRAREAFF; cdr3_nt: TGTGCCAGTAGAGCACGGGAAGCTTTCTTT
clone_size: many; d_call: TRBD2; v_call: TRBV7-2; j_call: TRBJ2-5; cdr3_aa: CASSLLGTSQETQYF; cdr3_nt: TGTGCCAGCAGCCTCCTTGGGACTAGTCAAGAGACCCAGTACTTC
clone_size: many; d_call: TRBD2; v_call: TRBV7-2; j_call: TRBJ2-3; cdr3_aa: CASSPGTSGGDTQYF; cdr3_nt: TGTGCCAGCAGCCCGGGGACTAGCGGGGGAGATACGCAGTATTTT
clone_size: many; d_call: -; v_call: TRBV27; j_call: TRBJ2-7; cdr3_aa: CASSLSDPVGGLYF; cdr3_nt: TGTGCCAGCAGTTTATCGGACCCGGTAGGGGGTCTGTACTTC
clone_size: -; d_call: -; v_call: TRBV28; j_call: TRBJ1-4; cdr3_aa: CASIRTASTNEKLFF; cdr3_nt: TGTGCCAGCATTAGGACCGCCTCAACTAATGAAAAACTGTTTTTT
clone_size: few; d_call: TRBD1; v_call: TRBV7-9; j_call: TRBJ1-2; cdr3_aa: CASAGQGDGYTF; cdr3_nt: TGTGCCAGTGCGGGACAGGGAGATGGCTACACCTTC
clone_size: -; d_call: -; v_call: TRBV4-3; j_call: TRBJ2-7; cdr3_aa: CASSQDRGDSLGEQYF; cdr3_nt: TGCGCCAGCAGCCAAGATAGAGGAGACTCCCTCGGGGAGCAGTACTTC
clone_size: few; d_call: TRBD1; v_call: TRBV11-2; j_call: TRBJ2-1; cdr3_aa: CASSPPLRDRVTHEQFF; cdr3_nt: TGTGCCAGCAGCCCACCCTTGAGGGACAGGGTCACCCATGAGCAGTTCTTC
clone_size: -; d_call: TRBD1; v_call: TRBV4-1; j_call: TRBJ2-2; cdr3_aa: CASRTGQGDTGELFF; cdr3_nt: TGCGCCAGCAGGACTGGACAGGGGGACACCGGGGAGCTGTTTTTT
clone_size: many; d_call: -; v_call: TRBV5-1; j_call: TRBJ2-7; cdr3_aa: CASSSSGTNYEQYF; cdr3_nt: TGCGCCAGCAGCTCCTCCGGGACCAACTACGAGCAGTACTTC
clone_size: few; d_call: TRBD1; v_call: TRBV4-3; j_call: TRBJ2-7; cdr3_aa: CASSLDRGADEQYF; cdr3_nt: TGCGCCAGCAGCCTCGACAGGGGGGCCGACGAGCAGTACTTC
clone_size: many; d_call: -; v_call: TRBV12-3/TRBV12-4; j_call: TRBJ1-2; cdr3_aa: CASSFSGSADLGYGYTF; cdr3_nt: TGTGCCAGCAGTTTTTCGGGTTCGGCGGACCTCGGCTATGGCTACACCTTC
clone_size: few; d_call: -; v_call: TRBV2; j_call: TRBJ1-1; cdr3_aa: CAILMNTEAFF; cdr3_nt: TGTGCCATTCTGATGAACACTGAAGCTTTCTTT
clone_size: few; d_call: -; v_call: TRBV2; j_call: TRBJ1-6; cdr3_aa: CASSELGVLSPLHF; cdr3_nt: TGTGCCAGCAGTGAGTTAGGGGTTCTATCACCCCTCCACTTT
clone_size: -; d_call: TRBD1; v_call: TRBV10-3; j_call: TRBJ2-7; cdr3_aa: CAISDPGQGPPYEQYF; cdr3_nt: TGTGCCATCAGTGACCCGGGACAGGGTCCTCCCTACGAGCAGTACTTC
clone_size: many; d_call: -; v_call: TRBV6-2/TRBV6-3; j_call: TRBJ2-5; cdr3_aa: CASSYWAREGPQYF; cdr3_nt: TGTGCCAGCAGTTACTGGGCCAGGGAAGGTCCCCAGTACTTC
clone_size: many; d_call: TRBD1; v_call: TRBV6-2/TRBV6-3; j_call: TRBJ1-5; cdr3_aa: CASSETGEYQPQHF; cdr3_nt: TGTGCCAGCAGTGAGACAGGGGAGTATCAGCCCCAGCATTTT
clone_size: -; d_call: -; v_call: TRBV10-1; j_call: TRBJ2-5; cdr3_aa: CASSEGRRETQYF; cdr3_nt: TGCGCCAGCAGTGAGGGTAGAAGGGAGACCCAGTACTTC
clone_size: -; d_call: -; v_call: TRBV19; j_call: TRBJ2-1; cdr3_aa: CASSIVTTNEQFF; cdr3_nt: TGTGCCAGTAGTATAGTGACTACCAATGAGCAGTTCTTC
clone_size: many; d_call: -; v_call: TRBV7-2; j_call: TRBJ2-1; cdr3_aa: CASSLVGFYNEQFF; cdr3_nt: TGTGCCAGCAGCTTAGTTGGGTTTTACAATGAGCAGTTCTTC
clone_size: many; d_call: -; v_call: TRBV9; j_call: TRBJ1-1; cdr3_aa: CASGRTGRAPGAEAFF; cdr3_nt: TGTGCCAGCGGCCGAACTGGGCGGGCACCCGGCGCTGAAGCTTTCTTT
clone_size: many; d_call: TRBD1; v_call: TRBV20-1; j_call: TRBJ1-4; cdr3_aa: CSALDRGSVEKLFF; cdr3_nt: TGCAGTGCTCTAGACAGGGGTTCAGTCGAAAAACTGTTTTTT
clone_size: many; d_call: -; v_call: TRBV14; j_call: TRBJ2-1; cdr3_aa: CASRTRDGYNEQFF; cdr3_nt: TGTGCCAGCAGGACCCGGGACGGCTACAATGAGCAGTTCTTC
clone_size: many; d_call: -; v_call: TRBV20-1; j_call: TRBJ2-1; cdr3_aa: CSATQFDEASSYNEQFF; cdr3_nt: TGCAGTGCTACGCAATTTGATGAGGCCAGCTCCTACAATGAGCAGTTCTTC
clone_size: few; d_call: -; v_call: TRBV21-1; j_call: TRBJ2-1; cdr3_aa: CASSKVLIRGDVRQFF; cdr3_nt: TGTGCCAGCAGCAAAGTATTAATACGGGGGGACGTAAGGCAGTTCTTC
clone_size: -; d_call: -; v_call: TRBV20-1; j_call: TRBJ2-7; cdr3_aa: CSAFTRSSYEQYF; cdr3_nt: TGCAGTGCTTTCACCCGGAGCTCCTACGAGCAGTACTTC
clone_size: many; d_call: TRBD2; v_call: TRBV29-1; j_call: TRBJ2-2; cdr3_aa: CSVEVWTSGRAGELFF; cdr3_nt: TGCAGCGTTGAAGTTTGGACTAGCGGGAGGGCCGGGGAGCTGTTTTTT
clone_size: many; d_call: -; v_call: TRBV7-2; j_call: TRBJ2-1; cdr3_aa: CAQGAASSYNEQFF; cdr3_nt: TGTGCCCAAGGAGCCGCGAGCTCCTACAATGAGCAGTTCTTC
clone_size: -; d_call: TRBD1; v_call: TRBV27; j_call: TRBJ2-1; cdr3_aa: CAIQTGSLRYNEQFF; cdr3_nt: TGTGCCATCCAGACAGGGTCTCTACGGTACAATGAGCAGTTCTTC
clone_size: -; d_call: -; v_call: TRBV27; j_call: TRBJ1-1; cdr3_aa: CASRPVGRITEAFF; cdr3_nt: TGTGCCAGCAGACCGGTAGGGCGAATTACTGAAGCTTTCTTT
clone_size: few; d_call: -; v_call: TRBV12-2; j_call: TRBJ1-1; cdr3_aa: CASRLRDRGRNTEAFF; cdr3_nt: TGTGCAAGTCGCTTAAGGGACAGGGGTCGGAACACTGAAGCTTTCTTT
clone_size: few; d_call: TRBD1; v_call: TRBV20-1; j_call: TRBJ2-7; cdr3_aa: CSASARGLNEQYF; cdr3_nt: TGCAGTGCTAGCGCCAGGGGGCTCAACGAGCAGTACTTC
clone_size: few; d_call: TRBD1; v_call: TRBV7-9; j_call: TRBJ2-7; cdr3_aa: CASSFRAGGRDEQYF; cdr3_nt: TGTGCCAGCAGCTTTAGGGCAGGGGGCAGGGACGAGCAGTACTTC
clone_size: -; d_call: -; v_call: TRBV20-1; j_call: TRBJ2-1; cdr3_aa: CSASFPSSYNEQFF; cdr3_nt: TGCAGTGCTAGTTTCCCGAGCTCCTACAATGAGCAGTTCTTC
clone_size: many; d_call: TRBD1; v_call: TRBV7-9; j_call: TRBJ2-7; cdr3_aa: CASSHRDRAYEQYF; cdr3_nt: TGTGCCAGCAGCCACCGGGACAGAGCCTACGAGCAGTACTTC
clone_size: -; d_call: -; v_call: TRBV9; j_call: TRBJ2-3; cdr3_aa: CASSVADFTDTQYF; cdr3_nt: TGTGCCAGCAGCGTAGCGGACTTCACAGATACGCAGTATTTT
clone_size: many; d_call: -; v_call: TRBV7-9; j_call: TRBJ1-1; cdr3_aa: CASSFVPDRNTEAFF; cdr3_nt: TGTGCCAGCAGCTTCGTTCCAGACCGGAACACTGAAGCTTTCTTT
clone_size: -; d_call: -; v_call: TRBV24-1; j_call: TRBJ2-2; cdr3_aa: CATSFRPGELFF; cdr3_nt: TGTGCCACCAGTTTCCGGCCCGGGGAGCTGTTTTTT
clone_size: -; d_call: -; v_call: TRBV6-5; j_call: TRBJ2-7; cdr3_aa: CASSYSNGAYEQYF; cdr3_nt: TGTGCCAGCAGTTACTCGAACGGTGCCTACGAGCAGTACTTC
clone_size: -; d_call: -; v_call: TRBV21-1; j_call: TRBJ2-7; cdr3_aa: CASSRRHPSYEQYF; cdr3_nt: TGTGCCAGCAGCAGGAGACACCCGAGTTACGAGCAGTACTTC
clone_size: many; d_call: -; v_call: TRBV2; j_call: TRBJ2-3; cdr3_aa: CASISSYTDTQYF; cdr3_nt: TGTGCCAGCATTTCCTCATACACAGATACGCAGTATTTT
clone_size: few; d_call: -; v_call: TRBV20-1; j_call: TRBJ2-2; cdr3_aa: CSARWGEANTGELFF; cdr3_nt: TGCAGTGCTAGGTGGGGGGAGGCGAACACCGGGGAGCTGTTTTTT
clone_size: few; d_call: -; v_call: TRBV4-1; j_call: TRBJ2-5; cdr3_aa: CASSQAHGGIEETQYF; cdr3_nt: TGCGCCAGCAGCCAGGCCCACGGGGGTATTGAAGAGACCCAGTACTTC
clone_size: few; d_call: -; v_call: TRBV29-1; j_call: TRBJ2-7; cdr3_aa: CSVEWPGNDEQYF; cdr3_nt: TGCAGCGTTGAATGGCCTGGAAACGACGAGCAGTACTTC
clone_size: many; d_call: TRBD1; v_call: TRBV12-3/TRBV12-4; j_call: TRBJ2-2; cdr3_aa: CAGGRTGGENGELFF; cdr3_nt: TGTGCCGGGGGCCGGACAGGGGGCGAGAACGGGGAGCTGTTTTTT
clone_size: many; d_call: -; v_call: TRBV20-1; j_call: TRBJ2-7; cdr3_aa: CSAPQGTWYEQYF; cdr3_nt: TGCAGTGCTCCTCAGGGGACGTGGTACGAGCAGTACTTC
clone_size: -; d_call: -; v_call: TRBV27; j_call: TRBJ2-1; cdr3_aa: CASSLLGGGSYNEQFF; cdr3_nt: TGTGCCAGCAGTTTACTCGGCGGGGGCTCGTACAATGAGCAGTTCTTC
clone_size: -; d_call: -; v_call: TRBV29-1; j_call: TRBJ1-1; cdr3_aa: CSVFTENTEAFF; cdr3_nt: TGCAGCGTTTTCACAGAGAACACTGAAGCTTTCTTT
clone_size: -; d_call: TRBD1; v_call: TRBV12-3/TRBV12-4; j_call: TRBJ2-2; cdr3_aa: CASSFAGGANTGELFF; cdr3_nt: TGTGCCAGCAGTTTCGCAGGGGGCGCGAACACCGGGGAGCTGTTTTTT
clone_size: few; d_call: -; v_call: TRBV7-9; j_call: TRBJ2-1; cdr3_aa: CASSLVSAGNHNEQFF; cdr3_nt: TGTGCCAGCAGCTTAGTGAGCGCAGGGAATCACAATGAGCAGTTCTTC
clone_size: -; d_call: TRBD2; v_call: TRBV10-3; j_call: TRBJ2-5; cdr3_aa: CAISLSGGVQETQYF; cdr3_nt: TGTGCCATCAGTTTGAGCGGGGGTGTCCAAGAGACCCAGTACTTC
clone_size: many; d_call: TRBD1; v_call: TRBV27; j_call: TRBJ2-3; cdr3_aa: CASSLSGLGQGYTDTQYF; cdr3_nt: TGTGCCAGCAGTTTATCGGGATTAGGACAGGGGTACACAGATACGCAGTATTTT
clone_size: few; d_call: TRBD2; v_call: TRBV3-1; j_call: TRBJ2-7; cdr3_aa: CASSQLGGTTSYEQYF; cdr3_nt: TGTGCCAGCAGCCAACTTGGGGGGACTACGTCCTACGAGCAGTACTTC